The text below deals with one T cell receptor (beta chain). Germline V gene sequence: CDR1 LGHNA, CDR2 YSLEER. This CDR3 spans 14 amino acids. Trimming cost V 4 bases and J 0 bases, with 8 bases left between them. This sample stems from a study of technical replicates of blood from a few donors. Assay used: immunoSEQ multiplex PCR; TCRdb lists only in-frame clones, some missing. This table holds some 60,000 clones, around 92% found once. Sequencing was done on a sample of PBMCs. The V call is TRBV4-3, the J call TRBJ2-3; D may be TRBD2 (6 bases). This receptor was identified in a human donor in good health. Some clones in this sample may be carry-over from other donors' samples. CDR3 sequence (DNA): TGCGCCAGCAGCCGGGGGGTTAGCACAGATACGCAGTATTTT. Amino acid sequence: CASSRGVSTDTQYF.